The present entry profiles one TCR beta chain with its context. Germline lookup yields CDR1 SQVTM and CDR2 ANQGSEA. CDR3 length: 14 residues. V was clipped by 4 bases and J by 5 bases; unmatched bases: 6. The sample comes from a study of blood T cell repertoires in COVID-19. Whole-study context: COVID-19 samples collected from the United States, Italy and Spain covered acute and convalescent phases. T cells, B-cell-depleted T cells, or PBMCs provided the cDNA or gDNA that served as material.

Study processing details: Nucleated cell counts were estimated from reference gene primer amplification. The protocol was immunoSEQ multiplex PCR, while the TCRdb copy is restricted to in-frame clones and leaves out a portion. The DNA gave D and trimming, while V, J and clone size come from that table. This sample has roughly 140,000 clones; approximately 92% occur once, and the top ten carry approximately 2.8%. V usage is TRBV29-1 and J usage is TRBJ2-3; TRBD2 aligns across 10 bases. The clonotype comes from a woman aged 60 to 75 with active COVID-19. Source material: peripheral blood. DNA for the CDR3: TGCAGCGTTGCGGCTAGCGGGAGAGTAGATACGCAGTATTTT. Encoded protein: CSVAASGRVDTQYF.